The clone carrying this TCR beta chain was seen a few times. These data originate in a study of blood T cell repertoires in COVID-19. As for the study in general: T cells, B-cell-depleted T cells, or PBMCs provided the cDNA or gDNA that served as material.

The method was immunoSEQ multiplex PCR; TCRdb's version includes in-frame clones alone and lacks a portion of them. The data contain about 190,000 clones, about 85% of them singletons. Germline CDR1 and CDR2: SGHTA and FQGNSA. The CDR3 contains 14 residues. The ends lost 6 bases at V and 8 bases at J; junction bases unmatched: 9. This rearrangement joins TRBV7-2 to TRBJ2-1; 8 bases are a match to TRBD1. Sample: peripheral blood. The TCR comes from a man in his 70s with active or convalescent COVID-19. Here the CDR3 DNA reads TGTGCCAGCAGGAAGGACAGGGTTGGTTATGAGCAGTTCTTC. This sequence encodes CASRKDRVGYEQFF.